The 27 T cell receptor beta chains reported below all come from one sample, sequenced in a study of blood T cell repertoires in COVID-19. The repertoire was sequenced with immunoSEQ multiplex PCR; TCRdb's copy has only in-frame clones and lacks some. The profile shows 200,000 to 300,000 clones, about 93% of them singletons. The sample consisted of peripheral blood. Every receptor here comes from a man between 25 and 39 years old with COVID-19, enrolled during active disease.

The DNA for the CDR3 is TGTGCCAGCAGCCACCCCTACTTTCATACGCAGTATTTT. Translated: CASSHPYFHTQYF. The rearrangement links TRBV9 to TRBJ2-3; D is uncertain. Germline CDR1 is SGDLS and CDR2 is YYNGEE. V shed 4 bases and J shed 7 bases, with 13 bases lying between them. The CDR3 consists of 13 residues.

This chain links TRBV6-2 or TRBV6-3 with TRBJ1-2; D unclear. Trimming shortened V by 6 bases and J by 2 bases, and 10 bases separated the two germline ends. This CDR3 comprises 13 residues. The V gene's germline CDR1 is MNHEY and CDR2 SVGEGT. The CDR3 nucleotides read TGTGCCAGCAGCCTTGACGGGAACTATGGCTACACCTTC. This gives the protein CASSLDGNYGYTF.

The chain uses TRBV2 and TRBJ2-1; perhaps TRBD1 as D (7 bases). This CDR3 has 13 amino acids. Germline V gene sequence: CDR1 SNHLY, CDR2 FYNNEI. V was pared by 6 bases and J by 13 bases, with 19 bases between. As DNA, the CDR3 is TGTGCCAGCAGAGAGGACAGGAGGGGCTCCCAGTTCTTC. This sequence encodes CASREDRRGSQFF.

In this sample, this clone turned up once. This CDR3 reads CASSGGTVSNQPQHF. The CDR3 DNA sequence: TGTGCCAGCAGTGGGGGGACAGTTAGCAATCAGCCCCAGCATTTT. The chain combines TRBV2 with TRBJ1-5; 7 nucleotides agree with TRBD1. Germline CDR1 reads SNHLY; CDR2 reads FYNNEI. V was clipped by 4 bases and J by 0 bases; unmatched bases: 3. The CDR3 is 15 residues long.

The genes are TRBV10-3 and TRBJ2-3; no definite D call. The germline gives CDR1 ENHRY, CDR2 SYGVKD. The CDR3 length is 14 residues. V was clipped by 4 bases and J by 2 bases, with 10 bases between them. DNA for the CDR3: TGTGCCATCAGTGTTCGGAGAGACACAGATACGCAGTATTTT. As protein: CAISVRRDTDTQYF.

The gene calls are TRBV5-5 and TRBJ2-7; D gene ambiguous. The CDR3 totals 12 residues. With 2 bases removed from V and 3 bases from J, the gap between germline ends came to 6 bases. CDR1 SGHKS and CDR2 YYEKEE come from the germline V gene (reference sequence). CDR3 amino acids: CASSFDFYEQYF. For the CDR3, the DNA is TGTGCCAGCAGCTTTGACTTCTACGAGCAGTACTTC.

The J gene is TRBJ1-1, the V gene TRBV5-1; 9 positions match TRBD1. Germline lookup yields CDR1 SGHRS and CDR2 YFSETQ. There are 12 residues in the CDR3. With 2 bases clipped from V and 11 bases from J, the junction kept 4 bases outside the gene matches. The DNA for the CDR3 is TGCGCCAGCAGCTTCAGACAGGGGGTGGCTTTCTTT. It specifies CASSFRQGVAFF.

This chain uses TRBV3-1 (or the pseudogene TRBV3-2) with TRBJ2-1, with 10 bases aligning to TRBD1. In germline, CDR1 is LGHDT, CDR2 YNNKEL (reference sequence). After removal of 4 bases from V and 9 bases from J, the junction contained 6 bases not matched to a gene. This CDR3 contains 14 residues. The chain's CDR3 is CASSRGQGLVEQFF. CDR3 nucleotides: TGTGCCAGCAGCCGGGGACAGGGGTTGGTTGAGCAGTTCTTC.

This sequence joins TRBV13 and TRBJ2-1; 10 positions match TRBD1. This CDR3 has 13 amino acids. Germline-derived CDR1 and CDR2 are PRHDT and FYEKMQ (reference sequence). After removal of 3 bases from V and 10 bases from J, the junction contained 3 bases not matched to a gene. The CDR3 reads CASSLDRGDEQFF. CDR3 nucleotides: TGTGCCAGCAGCTTGGACAGGGGGGACGAGCAGTTCTTC.

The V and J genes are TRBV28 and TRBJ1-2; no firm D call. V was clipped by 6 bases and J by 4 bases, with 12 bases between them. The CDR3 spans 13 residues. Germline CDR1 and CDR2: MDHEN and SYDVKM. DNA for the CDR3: TGTGCCAGCAGGACGACAATTGGCTATGGCTACACCTTC. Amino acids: CASRTTIGYGYTF.

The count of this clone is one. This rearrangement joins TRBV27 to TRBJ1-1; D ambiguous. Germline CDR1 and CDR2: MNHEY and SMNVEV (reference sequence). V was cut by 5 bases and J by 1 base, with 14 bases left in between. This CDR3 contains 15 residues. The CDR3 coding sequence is TGTGCCAGCAGTCCGTGGGCAGAATCGAACACTGAAGCTTTCTTT. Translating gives CASSPWAESNTEAFF.

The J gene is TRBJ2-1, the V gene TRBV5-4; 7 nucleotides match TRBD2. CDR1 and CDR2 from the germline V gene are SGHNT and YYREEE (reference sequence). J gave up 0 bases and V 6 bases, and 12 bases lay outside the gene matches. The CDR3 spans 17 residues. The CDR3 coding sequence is TGTGCCAGCACCTCCTCGACTAGCAAGAGCTCCTACAATGAGCAGTTCTTC. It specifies CASTSSTSKSSYNEQFF.

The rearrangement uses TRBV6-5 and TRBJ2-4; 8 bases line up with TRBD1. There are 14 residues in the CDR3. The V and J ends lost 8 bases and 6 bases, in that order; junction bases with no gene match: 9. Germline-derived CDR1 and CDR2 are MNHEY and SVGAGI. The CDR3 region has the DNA TGTGCCAGCGCATTGACAGGGGTGGGAAACATTCAGTACTTC. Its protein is CASALTGVGNIQYF.

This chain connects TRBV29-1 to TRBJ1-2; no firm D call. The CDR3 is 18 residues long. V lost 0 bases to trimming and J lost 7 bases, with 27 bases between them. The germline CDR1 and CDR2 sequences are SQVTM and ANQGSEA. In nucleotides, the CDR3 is TGCAGCGTTGAAGACCTACACCGGCTTTGGGTCGGATCGGGTGGCTACACCTTC. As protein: CSVEDLHRLWVGSGGYTF.

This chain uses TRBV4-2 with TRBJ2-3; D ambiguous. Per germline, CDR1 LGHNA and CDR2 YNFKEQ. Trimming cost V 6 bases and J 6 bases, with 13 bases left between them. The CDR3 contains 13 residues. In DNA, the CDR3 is TGTGCCAGCAGGGAGTCCCGCGACGATACGCAGTATTTT. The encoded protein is CASRESRDDTQYF.

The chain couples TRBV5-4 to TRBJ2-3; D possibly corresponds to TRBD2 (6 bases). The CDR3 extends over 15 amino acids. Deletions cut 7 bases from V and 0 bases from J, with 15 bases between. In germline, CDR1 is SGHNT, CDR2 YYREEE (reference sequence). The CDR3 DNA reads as TGTGCCAGCGCAACCGCGGGGTCTAGCACAGATACGCAGTATTTT. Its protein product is CASATAGSSTDTQYF. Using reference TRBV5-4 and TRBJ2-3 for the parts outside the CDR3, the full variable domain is ETGVTQSPTHLIKTRGQQVTLRCSSQSGHNTVSWYQQALGQGPQFIFQYYREEENGRGNFPPRFSGLQFPNYSSELNVNALELDDSALYLCASATAGSSTDTQYFGPGTRLTVL.

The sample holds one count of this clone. DNA for the CDR3: TGTGCCAGCAGCGCCGGGACAGGGAAAGTAAGTGGCTACACCTTC. This sequence encodes CASSAGTGKVSGYTF. The rearrangement joins TRBV9 to TRBJ1-2; TRBD1 matches at 9 bases. Germline trimming cut 3 bases from V and 7 bases from J; bases unmatched to any gene: 10. Germline V gives CDR1 SGDLS, CDR2 YYNGEE. The CDR3 is 15 amino acids.

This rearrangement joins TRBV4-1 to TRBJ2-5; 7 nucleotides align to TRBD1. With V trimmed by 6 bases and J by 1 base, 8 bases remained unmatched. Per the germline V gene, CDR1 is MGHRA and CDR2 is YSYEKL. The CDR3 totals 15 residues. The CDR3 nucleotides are TGCGCCAGCAGACACCGGGACAGCCGCCAAGAGACCCAGTACTTC. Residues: CASRHRDSRQETQYF.

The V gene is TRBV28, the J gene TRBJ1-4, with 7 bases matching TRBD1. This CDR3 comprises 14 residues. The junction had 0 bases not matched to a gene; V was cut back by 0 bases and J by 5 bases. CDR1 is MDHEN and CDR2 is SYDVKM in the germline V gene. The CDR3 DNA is TGTGCCAGCAGTTTATGGACAGGGAATGAAAAACTGTTTTTT. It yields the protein CASSLWTGNEKLFF.

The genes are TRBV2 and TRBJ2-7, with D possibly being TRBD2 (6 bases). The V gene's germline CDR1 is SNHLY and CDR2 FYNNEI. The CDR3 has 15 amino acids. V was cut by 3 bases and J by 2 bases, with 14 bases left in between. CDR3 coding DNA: TGTGCCAGCAGTGAGGAGGGTGCGGTCGCCTACGAGCAGTACTTC. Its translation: CASSEEGAVAYEQYF. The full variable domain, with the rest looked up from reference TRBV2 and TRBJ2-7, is EPEVTQTPSHQVTQMGQEVILRCVPISNHLYFYWYRQILGQKVEFLVSFYNNEISEKSEIFDDQFSVERPDGSNFTLKIRSTKLEDSAMYFCASSEEGAVAYEQYFGPGTRLTVT.

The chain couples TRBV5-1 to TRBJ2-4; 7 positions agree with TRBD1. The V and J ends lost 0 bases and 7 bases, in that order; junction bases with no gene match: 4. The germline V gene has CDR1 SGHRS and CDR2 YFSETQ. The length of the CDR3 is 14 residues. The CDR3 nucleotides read TGCGCCAGCAGCTTGGGTGACAGGGACAACATTCAGTACTTC. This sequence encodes CASSLGDRDNIQYF. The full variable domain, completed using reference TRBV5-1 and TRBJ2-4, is KAGVTQTPRYLIKTRGQQVTLSCSPISGHRSVSWYQQTPGQGLQFLFEYFSETQRNKGNFPGRFSGRQFSNSRSEMNVSTLELGDSALYLCASSLGDRDNIQYFGAGTRLSVL.

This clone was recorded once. The chain's CDR3 is CASSTGTSASYEQYF. CDR3 coding DNA: TGTGCCAGCAGCACTGGGACTAGCGCGTCCTACGAGCAGTACTTC. The chain carries TRBV5-4 and TRBJ2-7; 10 positions match TRBD2. CDR1 is SGHNT, CDR2 YYREEE, per germline (reference sequence). The V gene end was trimmed by 4 bases and the J gene end by 1 base; junction bases not matched to a gene: 5. The CDR3 has 15 amino acids. Using reference TRBV5-4 and TRBJ2-7 for the parts outside the CDR3, the full variable domain is ETGVTQSPTHLIKTRGQQVTLRCSSQSGHNTVSWYQQALGQGPQFIFQYYREEENGRGNFPPRFSGLQFPNYSSELNVNALELDDSALYLCASSTGTSASYEQYFGPGTRLTVT.

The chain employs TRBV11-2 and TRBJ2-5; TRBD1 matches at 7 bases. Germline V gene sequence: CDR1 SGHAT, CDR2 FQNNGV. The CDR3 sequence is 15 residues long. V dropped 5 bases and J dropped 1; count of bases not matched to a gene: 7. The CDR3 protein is CASSHTRTGQETQYF. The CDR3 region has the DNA TGTGCCAGCAGCCACACACGGACAGGCCAAGAGACCCAGTACTTC.

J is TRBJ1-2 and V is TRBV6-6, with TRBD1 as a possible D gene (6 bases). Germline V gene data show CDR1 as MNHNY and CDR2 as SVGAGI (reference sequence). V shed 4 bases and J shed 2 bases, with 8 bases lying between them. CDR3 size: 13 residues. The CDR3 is CASSSQGNYGYTF. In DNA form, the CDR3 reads TGTGCCAGCAGTTCCCAGGGGAACTATGGCTACACCTTC.

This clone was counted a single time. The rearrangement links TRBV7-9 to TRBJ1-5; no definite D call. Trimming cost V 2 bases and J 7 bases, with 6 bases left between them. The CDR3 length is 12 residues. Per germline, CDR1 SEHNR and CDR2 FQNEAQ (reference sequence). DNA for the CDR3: TGTGCCAGCAGCTTATCCTTCCAGCCCCAGCATTTT. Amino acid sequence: CASSLSFQPQHF.

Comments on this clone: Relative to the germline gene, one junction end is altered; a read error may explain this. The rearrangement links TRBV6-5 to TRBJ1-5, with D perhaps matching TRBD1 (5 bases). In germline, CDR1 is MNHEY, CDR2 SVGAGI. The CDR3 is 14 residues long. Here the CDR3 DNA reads TGTGCCAGCAGTAGAGACAGTGATAATCATCCCCAGCATTTT. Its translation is CASSRDSDNHPQHF.

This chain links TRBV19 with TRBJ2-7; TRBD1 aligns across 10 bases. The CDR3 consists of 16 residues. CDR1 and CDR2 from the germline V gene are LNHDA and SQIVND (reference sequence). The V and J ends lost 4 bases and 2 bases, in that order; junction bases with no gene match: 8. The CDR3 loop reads CASSSLAGQGTYEQYF. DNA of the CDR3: TGTGCCAGTAGTAGTTTAGCGGGACAGGGGACCTACGAGCAGTACTTC.